This T cell receptor (beta chain) appears in the sequencing data of a study of shared clonotypes between healthy human individuals. Study conclusions and caveats: Several donors held about 5% of naive CD4 clonotypes in common.

The naive CD8 fraction comprised CD45RO-negative cells positively selected for CCR7 and excluded terminally differentiated effector memory CD45RA+ cells. Donors had no recently reported acute infections or vaccinations and were HIV-negative. Here immunoSEQ multiplex PCR was the method, and the copy in TCRdb shows in-frame clones only, minus some. The sample has around 2,000,000 clones, approximately 94% seen once; the top ten hold 1.7%. Turning to this clone: The target antigen is unknown.

The CDR3 covers 16 residues. Looked up from germline, CDR1 is WNHNN and CDR2 is SYGVQD (reference sequence). V was clipped by 6 bases and J by 2 bases, with 17 bases between them. This chain links TRBV10-1 with TRBJ2-1, with D perhaps TRBD2 (6 bases). Sequencing was done on a sample of naive CD8+ T cells from PBMCs. This receptor was identified in a man aged 18 to 30 in good health. Some clones in this sample may be carry-over from other donors' samples. The chain's CDR3 is CASSSRKEGPYNEQFF. For the CDR3, the DNA is TGCGCCAGCAGCTCCCGGAAGGAGGGGCCCTACAATGAGCAGTTCTTC.